A single T cell receptor beta chain is shown here with its context. Its specificity is unknown. The data stem from a study of T cells in Graves' hyperthyroidism and ophthalmopathy. Findings and caveats of the study: Peripheral blood also featured most of the thyroid clonotypes expanded above 0.001.

It was RNA transcripts that yielded the amplified TCR beta CDR3 regions. First-round RT-PCR targeting the TCR CDR3 was performed with the HTBI primer set. TCRdb recomputed calls from the multiplex PCR reads with MiXCR, one row per CDR3 protein. The sample lists 300,000 to 450,000 distinct CDR3 sequences; roughly 13% were seen once. Germline assignment: CDR1 SEHNR and CDR2 FQNEAQ (reference sequence). This CDR3 has 14 residues. The J segment lost 4 bases and the V segment lost 5 bases, leaving 8 bases of the junction unmatched. Material: blood. V usage is TRBV7-9 and J usage is TRBJ2-7; 7 nucleotides match TRBD1. This sequence originates from a man under 40 with Graves' hyperthyroidism that later progressed to Graves' ophthalmopathy. For the CDR3, the DNA is TGTGCCAGCAGCCCCCGAACAGGGGATTACGAGCAGTACTTC. Its protein is CASSPRTGDYEQYF. The full variable domain, with the rest looked up from reference TRBV7-9 and TRBJ2-7, is DTGVSQNPRHKITKRGQNVTFRCDPISEHNRLYWYRQTLGQGPEFLTYFQNEAQLEKSRLLSDRFSAERPKGSFSTLEIQRTEQGDSAMYLCASSPRTGDYEQYFGPGTRLTVT.